This TCR beta chain stems from a study of early T cells in non-severe SARS-CoV-2 infection (dated by TCRdb to the early 2020s). In terms of the full investigation: TCR sequencing used bulk RNA from unsorted whole blood, so alpha and beta chains could not be paired.

In the germline V gene, CDR1 corresponds to SGHAT and CDR2 to FQNNGV. The CDR3 runs 16 amino acids, cysteine and phenylalanine included. The sequence is cut down to CDR3 DNA, 48 bases in frame from base 1. V and J lose 1 base and 4 bases, and a span of 16 bases separates them. There are many counts of this clonotype. No antigen is known for it. Base-call qualities are not available, and no considerably larger clone is one nucleotide away. A case-control design nested within a healthcare worker cohort in London, UK, was used, with weekly nasopharyngeal swab PCR tests and blood sampling performed. Healthcare workers were recruited during the week of the UK lockdown, between 23 and 31 March 2020, and followed weekly for up to about 15 weeks. The method behind the library was 5' RACE. Sequenced using a NextSeq 500. The TCR library protocol attached unique molecular identifiers to individual cDNA molecules to correct for sequencing error and PCR bias. Both TCR alpha and beta chains were sequenced, and tight co-correlation was observed between alpha and beta sequence abundances in each sample. The paper's data handling went like this. V gene, J gene and CDR3 annotation of TCR sequences was performed with Decombinator V4. Expanded TCRs were defined as changing significantly between any two time points under a Poisson model with p below 0.0001. Abundances of TCRs were expressed as counts per million after normalisation to the total number of TCRs sequenced in each sample. TRAV1-2 paired with TRAJ12, TRAJ20 or TRAJ33 defined MAIT TCRs, while TRAV10 paired with TRAJ18 defined iNKT TCRs. VDJdb, accessed 1 November 2021, was searched for CMV, EBV and SARS-CoV-2 annotated TCRs, with TCRs annotated for multiple antigens excluded. TCRdb's own reprocessing of the public reads used fastp at Q25 and MiXCR and kept productive beta chains. Each CDR3 protein gets just one entry, which takes the most common genes and DNA from the rows behind it. The V and J calls shown here were made by TCRdb, not taken from the authors' results. The sample data list roughly 75,000 distinct CDR3 sequences, and roughly 10% of these were observed just once. Clones ranked in the top ten supply about 4.5% of the sample.

General findings and caveats noted by the study authors: VDJdb matching was skewed toward anti-spike CD8 responses and likely underestimated virus-specific expansions by missing private and CD4 specificities.

The material sequenced was whole blood. This chain is built from TRBV11-2 and TRBJ2-5; the D segment could be TRBD2, given 6 matching bases. This TCR derives from an adult who was a healthcare worker with PCR-confirmed SARS-CoV-2 infection or an uninfected control (not recorded which). The DNA reads TGTGCCAGCAGCTTAGTCCGGGGGTGGGGTTCAGAGACCCAGTACTTC. It encodes CASSLVRGWGSETQYF. The full variable domain, completed from the reference TRBV11-2 and TRBJ2-5 proteins outside the CDR3, reads EAGVAQSPRYKIIEKRQSVAFWCNPISGHATLYWYQQILGQGPKLLIQFQNNGVVDDSQLPKDRFSAERLKGVDSTLKIQPAKLEDSAVYLCASSLVRGWGSETQYFGPGTRLLVL.